The entry below gives a single TCR beta chain sequence along with its context. Its specificity is unknown. This entry belongs to a study of T cell responses to AZD1222 COVID-19 vaccine. Study information: Some second doses came at about 4 weeks and others at about 12 weeks; these were pooled. Study-wide findings and caveats: Rises in breadth and depth of Spike-specific TCRs came after two AZD1222 doses. Seropositivity was recorded at baseline in only a handful of AZD1222 recipients. There were repertoire samples only from the period after the peak T cell response.

The protocol was immunoSEQ multiplex PCR, while the TCRdb copy is restricted to in-frame clones and leaves out a portion. Here the sample spans around 70,000 clones, about three quarters being singletons. Germline V CDR1 and CDR2: SGHTA, FQGNSA. The CDR3 length is 11 residues. The V end lost 5 bases, the J end lost 2 bases, and 2 bases lay between the germline ends. Specimen: peripheral blood, collected on day 0 of AZD1222 vaccination. The J gene is TRBJ2-3, the V gene TRBV7-2; D call uncertain. The TCR was taken from an adult in good health. The CDR3 nucleotides are TGTGCCAGCAGCCTCACAGATACGCAGTATTTT. This sequence encodes CASSLTDTQYF.